These 10 T cell receptor beta chains share one sample of origin, sequenced in a study of blood T cell repertoires in COVID-19. Assay: immunoSEQ multiplex PCR; the TCRdb copy retains only in-frame clones and omits some. The table includes roughly 220,000 clones, approximately 78% detected once. The sequenced sample was peripheral blood. All receptors derive from a woman over 75 with COVID-19, enrolled during active disease.

CDR3 coding DNA: TGTGCCAGCTCACCATTGGTCGGGACAGGCCAAGAGACCCAGTACTTC. Its protein product is CASSPLVGTGQETQYF. The V call is TRBV18, the J call TRBJ2-5, with 8 bases fitting TRBD1. The V and J ends lost 2 bases and 1 base, in that order; junction bases with no gene match: 6. This CDR3 comprises 16 residues. Germline CDR1 reads KGHSH; CDR2 reads LQKENI.

The gene calls are TRBV18 and TRBJ2-5, with 10 positions matching TRBD2. Germline trimming cut 2 bases from V and 5 bases from J; bases unmatched to any gene: 5. Germline V gene lookup returns CDR1 KGHSH and CDR2 LQKENI. This CDR3 spans 15 amino acids. The CDR3 protein is CASSPASGREETQYF. CDR3 in DNA: TGTGCCAGCTCACCAGCTAGCGGGAGAGAGGAGACCCAGTACTTC.

The chain joins TRBV18 to TRBJ1-1; D is undetermined. Germline CDR1 reads KGHSH; CDR2 reads LQKENI. This CDR3 spans 15 amino acids. With 0 bases removed from V and 5 bases from J, the gap between germline ends came to 13 bases. The CDR3 DNA reads TGTGCCAGCTCACCACCGGGGAGGTTAACGACTGAAGCTTTCTTT. It yields the protein CASSPPGRLTTEAFF. Full variable domain (rest looked up from reference TRBV18 and TRBJ1-1): NAGVMQNPRHLVRRRGQEARLRCSPMKGHSHVYWYRQLPEEGLKFMVYLQKENIIDESGMPKERFSAEFPKEGPSILRIQQVVRGDSAAYFCASSPPGRLTTEAFFGQGTRLTVV.

The chain uses TRBV14 and TRBJ1-1, with D unclear. The germline V and J ends were trimmed by 2 bases and 1 base, with 14 bases remaining between them. CDR1 and CDR2 (germline): SGHDN, FVKESK. This CDR3 has 16 amino acids. The CDR3 nucleotides read TGTGCCAGCAGCCAATCATACGAGGGATGGAACACTGAAGCTTTCTTT. Amino acid sequence: CASSQSYEGWNTEAFF.

The J gene is TRBJ2-3, the V gene TRBV6-5, with D possibly TRBD1 on 5 matching bases. The CDR3 is made up of 14 amino acids. The ends were cut back, 8 bases at V and 6 bases at J, with 18 bases in the middle. Germline V gives CDR1 MNHEY, CDR2 SVGAGI. The CDR3 coding sequence is TGTGCCAGCTCCCGTAAGGGGCCGGAGGATACGCAGTATTTT. Amino acids: CASSRKGPEDTQYF.

This clone was seen more than once but under ten times. The DNA for the CDR3 is TGTGCCAGCGCCCCTTCAAAGGGGAAGGATCAGCCCCAGCATTTT. Protein: CASAPSKGKDQPQHF. The chain employs TRBV7-9 and TRBJ1-5, with a possible D match to TRBD1 (5 bases). CDR1 and CDR2 from the germline V gene are SEHNR and FQNEAQ (reference sequence). Trimming left V 8 bases short and J 5 bases short, with 19 bases between. The length of the CDR3 is 15 residues. Together with reference TRBV7-9 and TRBJ1-5, the CDR3 gives the full variable domain: DTGVSQNPRHKITKRGQNVTFRCDPISEHNRLYWYRQTLGQGPEFLTYFQNEAQLEKSRLLSDRFSAERPKGSFSTLEIQRTEQGDSAMYLCASAPSKGKDQPQHFGDGTRLSIL.

The V call is TRBV2, the J call TRBJ2-1; 7 nucleotides match TRBD2. Germline CDR1 reads SNHLY; CDR2 reads FYNNEI. After removal of 5 bases from V and 3 bases from J, the junction contained 7 bases not matched to a gene. This CDR3 is 15 amino acids long. CDR3 sequence: CASSWDRTSYNEQFF. The CDR3 bases are TGTGCCAGCAGTTGGGACCGGACTAGCTACAATGAGCAGTTCTTC.

The V and J genes are TRBV24-1 and TRBJ2-1; TRBD2 matches 11 bases. The V gene end was trimmed by 9 bases and the J gene end by 8 bases; junction bases not matched to a gene: 11. There are 15 residues in the CDR3. Germline values: CDR1 KGHDR, CDR2 SFDVKD. CDR3: CATGQTSGRFDEQFF. CDR3 nucleotide sequence: TGTGCCACCGGCCAAACTAGCGGGAGATTTGATGAGCAGTTCTTC.

The rearrangement joins TRBV11-2 to TRBJ2-1; possibly TRBD2 for D (6 bases). This CDR3 has 17 residues. Trimming stripped 5 bases from V and 1 base from J, with 18 bases between. Per the germline V gene, CDR1 is SGHAT and CDR2 is FQNNGV. In nucleotides, the CDR3 is TGTGCCAGCAGCCTGCGGGGCTTCGACACTTCCTACAATGAGCAGTTCTTC. Its translation is CASSLRGFDTSYNEQFF.

This clone was detected once. The chain is built from TRBV30 and TRBJ1-2, with unresolved D. Trimming took off 2 bases at V and 5 bases at J, with 9 bases between the two ends. The germline V gene encodes CDR1 GTSNPN and CDR2 SVGIG (reference sequence). The CDR3 spans 12 residues. The CDR3 is CAWSRSGYGYTF. The CDR3 bases are TGTGCCTGGAGTCGATCGGGATATGGCTACACCTTC.